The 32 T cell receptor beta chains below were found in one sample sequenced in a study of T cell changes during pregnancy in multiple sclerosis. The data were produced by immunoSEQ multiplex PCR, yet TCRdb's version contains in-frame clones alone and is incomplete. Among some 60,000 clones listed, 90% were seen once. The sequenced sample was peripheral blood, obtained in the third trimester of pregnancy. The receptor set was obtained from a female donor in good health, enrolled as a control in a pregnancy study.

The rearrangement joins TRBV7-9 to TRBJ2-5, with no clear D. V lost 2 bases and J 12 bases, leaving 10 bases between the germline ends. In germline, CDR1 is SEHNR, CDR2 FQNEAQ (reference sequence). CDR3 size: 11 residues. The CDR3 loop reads CASSLWPHKYF. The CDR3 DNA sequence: TGTGCCAGCAGCTTATGGCCGCATAAGTACTTC.

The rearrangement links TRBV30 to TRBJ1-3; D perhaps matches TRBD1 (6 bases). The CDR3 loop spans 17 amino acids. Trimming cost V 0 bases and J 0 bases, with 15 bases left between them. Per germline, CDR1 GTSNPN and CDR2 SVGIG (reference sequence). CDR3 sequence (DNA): TGTGCCTGGAGTGTAGCTAGACAGGCCGTCTCTGGAAACACCATATATTTT. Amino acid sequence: CAWSVARQAVSGNTIYF.

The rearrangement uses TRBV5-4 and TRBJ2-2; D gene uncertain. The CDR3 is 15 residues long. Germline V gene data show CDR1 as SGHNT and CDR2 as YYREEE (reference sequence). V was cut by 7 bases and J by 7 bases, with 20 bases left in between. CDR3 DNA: TGTGCCAGCTCGACCCTGATTAGCAACGGCGGGGAGCTGTTTTTT. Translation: CASSTLISNGGELFF.

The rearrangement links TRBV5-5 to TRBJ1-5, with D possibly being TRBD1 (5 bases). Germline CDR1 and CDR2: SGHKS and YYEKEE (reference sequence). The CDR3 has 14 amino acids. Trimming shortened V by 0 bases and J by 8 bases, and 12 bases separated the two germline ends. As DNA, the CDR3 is TGTGCCAGCAGCTTGGGAACGCGACAGAAGCCCCAGCATTTT. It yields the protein CASSLGTRQKPQHF. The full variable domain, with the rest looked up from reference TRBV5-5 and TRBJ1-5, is DAGVTQSPTHLIKTRGQQVTLRCSPISGHKSVSWYQQVLGQGPQFIFQYYEKEERGRGNFPDRFSARQFPNYSSELNVNALLLGDSALYLCASSLGTRQKPQHFGDGTRLSIL.

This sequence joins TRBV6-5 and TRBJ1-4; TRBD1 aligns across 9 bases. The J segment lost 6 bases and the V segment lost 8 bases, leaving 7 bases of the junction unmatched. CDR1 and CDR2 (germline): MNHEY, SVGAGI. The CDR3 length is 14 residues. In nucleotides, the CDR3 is TGTGCCAGCCCTCGGACAGGGGAAGATGAAAAACTGTTTTTT. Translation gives CASPRTGEDEKLFF.

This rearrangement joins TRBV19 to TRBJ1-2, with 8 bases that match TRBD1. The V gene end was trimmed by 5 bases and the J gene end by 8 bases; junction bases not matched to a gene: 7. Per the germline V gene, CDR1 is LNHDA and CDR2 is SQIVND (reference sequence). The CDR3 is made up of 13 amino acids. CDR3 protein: CASSWRQGHGYTF. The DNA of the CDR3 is TGTGCCAGTAGTTGGCGACAGGGGCACGGCTACACCTTC.

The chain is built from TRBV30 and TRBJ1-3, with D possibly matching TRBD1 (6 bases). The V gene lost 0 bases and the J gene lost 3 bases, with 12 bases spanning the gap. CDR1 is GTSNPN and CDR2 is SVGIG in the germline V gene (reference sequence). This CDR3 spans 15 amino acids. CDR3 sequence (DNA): TGTGCCTGGAGTGTACGCAGGGGAAGTGGAAACACCATATATTTT. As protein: CAWSVRRGSGNTIYF.

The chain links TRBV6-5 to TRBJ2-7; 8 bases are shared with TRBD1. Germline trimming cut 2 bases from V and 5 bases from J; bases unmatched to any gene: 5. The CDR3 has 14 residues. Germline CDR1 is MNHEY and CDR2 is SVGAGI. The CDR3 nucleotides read TGTGCCAGCAGTTACAACAGGGGGTCTGACGAGCAGTACTTC. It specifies CASSYNRGSDEQYF.

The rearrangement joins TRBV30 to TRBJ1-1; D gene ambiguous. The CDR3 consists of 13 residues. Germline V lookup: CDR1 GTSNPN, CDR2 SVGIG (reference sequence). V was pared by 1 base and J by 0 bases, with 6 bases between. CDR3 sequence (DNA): TGTGCCTGGAGTGCACAGCTGAACACTGAAGCTTTCTTT. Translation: CAWSAQLNTEAFF.

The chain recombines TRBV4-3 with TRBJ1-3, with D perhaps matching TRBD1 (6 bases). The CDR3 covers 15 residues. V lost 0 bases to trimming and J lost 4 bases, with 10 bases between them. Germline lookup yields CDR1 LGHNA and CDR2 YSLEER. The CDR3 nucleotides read TGCGCCAGCAGCCAAGACGGACAGCAGGGAAACACCATATATTTT. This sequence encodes CASSQDGQQGNTIYF.

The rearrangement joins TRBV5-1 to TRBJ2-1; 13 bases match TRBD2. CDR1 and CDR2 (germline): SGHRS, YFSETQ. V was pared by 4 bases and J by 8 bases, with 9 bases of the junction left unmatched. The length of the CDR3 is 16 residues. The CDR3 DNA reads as TGCGCCAGCAGCAAATCCGGGACTAGCGGGATCGATGAGCAGTTCTTC. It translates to CASSKSGTSGIDEQFF.

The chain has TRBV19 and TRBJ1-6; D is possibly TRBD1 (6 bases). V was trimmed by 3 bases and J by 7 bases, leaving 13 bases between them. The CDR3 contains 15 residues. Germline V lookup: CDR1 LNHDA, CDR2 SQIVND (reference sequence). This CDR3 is CASSIPTGSNSPLHF. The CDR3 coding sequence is TGTGCCAGTAGTATTCCGACAGGTTCCAATTCACCCCTCCACTTT.

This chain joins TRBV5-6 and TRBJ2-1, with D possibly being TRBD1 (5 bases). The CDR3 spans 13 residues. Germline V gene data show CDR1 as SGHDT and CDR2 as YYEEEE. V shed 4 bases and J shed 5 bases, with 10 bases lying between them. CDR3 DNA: TGTGCCAGCAGCCTAGACAGCCACAATGAGCAGTTCTTC. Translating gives CASSLDSHNEQFF.

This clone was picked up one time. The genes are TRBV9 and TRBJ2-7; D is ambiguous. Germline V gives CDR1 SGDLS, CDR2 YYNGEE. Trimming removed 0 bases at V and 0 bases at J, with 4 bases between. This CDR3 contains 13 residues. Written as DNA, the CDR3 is TGTGCCAGCAGCGTAGGGCCCTCCTACGAGCAGTACTTC. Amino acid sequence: CASSVGPSYEQYF.

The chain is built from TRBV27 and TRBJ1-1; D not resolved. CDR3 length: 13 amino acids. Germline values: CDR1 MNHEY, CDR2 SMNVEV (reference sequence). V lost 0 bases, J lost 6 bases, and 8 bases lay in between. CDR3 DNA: TGTGCCAGCAGTTTATCGCTCCAGGCTGAAGCTTTCTTT. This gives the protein CASSLSLQAEAFF.

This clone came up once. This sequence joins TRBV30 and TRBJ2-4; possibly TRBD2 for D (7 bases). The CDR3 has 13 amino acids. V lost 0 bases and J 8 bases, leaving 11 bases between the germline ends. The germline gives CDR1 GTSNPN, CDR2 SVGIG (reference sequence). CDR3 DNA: TGTGCCTGGAGTGTAGGGGGGGGCGACATTCAGTACTTC. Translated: CAWSVGGGDIQYF.

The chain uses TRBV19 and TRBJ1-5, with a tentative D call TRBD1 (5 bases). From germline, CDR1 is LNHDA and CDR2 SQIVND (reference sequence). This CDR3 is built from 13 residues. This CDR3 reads CAGGDGSNQPQHF. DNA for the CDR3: TGTGCGGGGGGAGATGGCAGCAATCAGCCCCAGCATTTT.

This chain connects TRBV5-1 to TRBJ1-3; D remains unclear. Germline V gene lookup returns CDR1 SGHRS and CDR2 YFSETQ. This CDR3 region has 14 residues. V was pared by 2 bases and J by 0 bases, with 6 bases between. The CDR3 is CASSLAYSGNTIYF. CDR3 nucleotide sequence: TGCGCCAGCAGCTTAGCTTACTCTGGAAACACCATATATTTT.

CDR3 in DNA: TGTGCCAGCAGCTTCCCAACCACAGACAGACCCTATGGCTACACCTTC. This sequence encodes CASSFPTTDRPYGYTF. The rearrangement uses TRBV7-9 and TRBJ1-2, with D tentatively TRBD1 (5 bases). The length of the CDR3 is 16 residues. Germline V gives CDR1 SEHNR, CDR2 FQNEAQ (reference sequence). The V and J ends lost 3 bases and 4 bases respectively, with 18 bases between them.

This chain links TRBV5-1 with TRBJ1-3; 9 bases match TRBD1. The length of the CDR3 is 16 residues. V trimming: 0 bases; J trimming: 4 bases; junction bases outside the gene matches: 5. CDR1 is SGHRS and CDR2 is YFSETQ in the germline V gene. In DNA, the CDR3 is TGCGCCAGCAGCTTGGCGGGACAGGGTTACGGAAACACCATATATTTT. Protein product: CASSLAGQGYGNTIYF.

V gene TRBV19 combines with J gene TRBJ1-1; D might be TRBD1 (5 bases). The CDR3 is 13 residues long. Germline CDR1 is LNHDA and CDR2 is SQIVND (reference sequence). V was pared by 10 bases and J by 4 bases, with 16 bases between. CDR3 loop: CATSLREGTEAFF. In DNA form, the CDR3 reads TGTGCCACCTCACTCAGGGAAGGCACTGAAGCTTTCTTT. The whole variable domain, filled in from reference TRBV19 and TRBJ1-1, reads DGGITQSPKYLFRKEGQNVTLSCEQNLNHDAMYWYRQDPGQGLRLIYYSQIVNDFQKGDIAEGYSVSREKKESFPLTVTSAQKNPTAFYLCATSLREGTEAFFGQGTRLTVV.

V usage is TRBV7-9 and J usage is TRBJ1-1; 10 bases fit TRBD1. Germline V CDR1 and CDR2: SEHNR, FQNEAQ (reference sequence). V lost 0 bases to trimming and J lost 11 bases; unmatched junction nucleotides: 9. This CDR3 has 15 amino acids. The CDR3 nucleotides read TGTGCCAGCAGCTTAGCGAGACAGGGGGCGATCGGGGCTTTCTTT. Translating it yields CASSLARQGAIGAFF.

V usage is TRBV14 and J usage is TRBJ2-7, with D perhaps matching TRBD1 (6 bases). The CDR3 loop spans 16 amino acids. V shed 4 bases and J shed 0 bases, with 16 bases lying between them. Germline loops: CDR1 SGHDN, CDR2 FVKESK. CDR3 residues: CASSPTGSLPSYEQYF. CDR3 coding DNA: TGTGCCAGCAGCCCCACAGGGTCTCTACCCTCCTACGAGCAGTACTTC.

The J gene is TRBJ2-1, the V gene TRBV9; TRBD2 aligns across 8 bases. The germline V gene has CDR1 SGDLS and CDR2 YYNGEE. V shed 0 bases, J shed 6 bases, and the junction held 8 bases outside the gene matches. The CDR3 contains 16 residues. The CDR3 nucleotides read TGTGCCAGCAGCGTAGTTGTGAGCGGGGGCCCCAATGAGCAGTTCTTC. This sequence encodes CASSVVVSGGPNEQFF. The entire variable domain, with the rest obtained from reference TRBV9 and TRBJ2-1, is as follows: DSGVTQTPKHLITATGQRVTLRCSPRSGDLSVYWYQQSLDQGLQFLIQYYNGEERAKGNILERFSAQQFPDLHSELNLSSLELGDSALYFCASSVVVSGGPNEQFFGPGTRLTVL.

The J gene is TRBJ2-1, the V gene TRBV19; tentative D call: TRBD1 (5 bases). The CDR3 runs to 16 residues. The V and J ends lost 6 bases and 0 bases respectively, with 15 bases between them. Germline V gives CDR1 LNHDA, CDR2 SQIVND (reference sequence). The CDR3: CASSRKTGSSYNEQFF. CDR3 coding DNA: TGTGCCAGTAGCAGGAAAACAGGTAGCTCCTACAATGAGCAGTTCTTC. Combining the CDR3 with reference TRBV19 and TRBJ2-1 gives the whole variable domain DGGITQSPKYLFRKEGQNVTLSCEQNLNHDAMYWYRQDPGQGLRLIYYSQIVNDFQKGDIAEGYSVSREKKESFPLTVTSAQKNPTAFYLCASSRKTGSSYNEQFFGPGTRLTVL.

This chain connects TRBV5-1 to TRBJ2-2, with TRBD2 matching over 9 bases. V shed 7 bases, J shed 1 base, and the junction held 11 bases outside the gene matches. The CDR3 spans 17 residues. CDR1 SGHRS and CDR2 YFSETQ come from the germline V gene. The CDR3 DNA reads TGCGCCAGCGCCCCTCGGCTAGCGGGGAAGAACACCGGGGAGCTGTTTTTT. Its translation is CASAPRLAGKNTGELFF.

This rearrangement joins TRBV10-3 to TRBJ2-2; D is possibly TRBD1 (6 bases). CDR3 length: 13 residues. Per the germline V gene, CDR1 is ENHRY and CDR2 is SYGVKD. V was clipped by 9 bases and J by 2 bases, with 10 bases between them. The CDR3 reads CAMYRENTGELFF. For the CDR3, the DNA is TGTGCCATGTACAGGGAAAACACCGGGGAGCTGTTTTTT.

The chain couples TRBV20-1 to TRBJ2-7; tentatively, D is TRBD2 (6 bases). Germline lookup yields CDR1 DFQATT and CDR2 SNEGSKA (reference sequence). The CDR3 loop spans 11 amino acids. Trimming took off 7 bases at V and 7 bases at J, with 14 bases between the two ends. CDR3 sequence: CSEIAVKEQYF. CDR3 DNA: TGCAGTGAGATAGCGGTTAAAGAGCAGTACTTC.

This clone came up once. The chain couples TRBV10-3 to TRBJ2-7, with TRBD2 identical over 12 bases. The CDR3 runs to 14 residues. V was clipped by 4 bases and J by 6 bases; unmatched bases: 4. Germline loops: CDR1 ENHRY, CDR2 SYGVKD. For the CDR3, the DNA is TGTGCCATCAGTGGTCTAGCGGGGGGGCTCGAGCAGTACTTC. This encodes CAISGLAGGLEQYF.

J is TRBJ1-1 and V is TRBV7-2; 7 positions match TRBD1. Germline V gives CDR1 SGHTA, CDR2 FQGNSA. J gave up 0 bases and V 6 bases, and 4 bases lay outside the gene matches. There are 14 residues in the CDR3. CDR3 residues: CASSLTGMNTEAFF. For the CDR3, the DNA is TGTGCCAGCAGTCTGACAGGGATGAACACTGAAGCTTTCTTT.

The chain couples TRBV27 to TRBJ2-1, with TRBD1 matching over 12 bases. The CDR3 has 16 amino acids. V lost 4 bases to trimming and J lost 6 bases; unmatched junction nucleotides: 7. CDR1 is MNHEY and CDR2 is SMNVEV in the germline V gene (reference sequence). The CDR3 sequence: CASSSLRDRGLNEQFF. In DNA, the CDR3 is TGTGCCAGCAGTTCCCTACGGGACAGGGGGCTCAATGAGCAGTTCTTC.

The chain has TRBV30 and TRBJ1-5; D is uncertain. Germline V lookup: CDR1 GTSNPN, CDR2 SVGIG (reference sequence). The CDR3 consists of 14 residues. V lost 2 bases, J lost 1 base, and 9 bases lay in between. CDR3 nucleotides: TGTGCCTGGAGTCCATCACTAAGCAATCAGCCCCAGCATTTT. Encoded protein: CAWSPSLSNQPQHF.